The rows below give T cell receptor beta chains drawn from one sample of a study of cytomegalovirus exposure and HLA in healthy donors. The repertoire was sequenced with immunoSEQ multiplex PCR; TCRdb's copy has only in-frame clones and lacks some. Of around 91,000 clones listed, 86% were seen once; the top ten hold around a tenth. Sequencing used PBMCs. The receptors come from a man aged 30 to 39 in good health and CMV-seropositive. The CDR3 runs from the conserved cysteine through the conserved F or W. D genes are given only for firm matches. Clone size is given for some rows only: seen once, a few or many times, or a class if the clone is expanded.

clone_size	v_call	j_call	d_call	cdr3_nt	cdr3_aa
NA	TRBV28	TRBJ2-3	NA	TGTGCCAGCAGTCTCTACTCGACTAGACCAGATACGCAGTATTTT	CASSLYSTRPDTQYF
NA	TRBV5-1	TRBJ2-3	NA	TGCGCCAGCAGCTTGGGCCTCGACAGCTTCACAGATACGCAGTATTTT	CASSLGLDSFTDTQYF
NA	TRBV9	TRBJ1-6	NA	TGTGCCAGCACCAGAGAGCAGGGTGGCAATTCACCCCTCCACTTT	CASTREQGGNSPLHF
NA	TRBV9	TRBJ2-4	NA	TGTGCCAGCAGCAGTGGGTGGGAAGGGGGAAACATTCAGTACTTC	CASSSGWEGGNIQYF
few	TRBV30	TRBJ1-5	NA	TGTGCCTGGAGCTTATCGACCAGGGGCAATCAGCCCCAGCATTTT	CAWSLSTRGNQPQHF
NA	TRBV7-2	TRBJ1-6	TRBD1	TGTGCCAGCAGCCTACTAACAGGGGGGGGTTCACCCCTCCACTTT	CASSLLTGGGSPLHF
once	TRBV7-2	TRBJ1-5	TRBD1	TGTGCCAGCAGCAATGGACAGGGCAGGCAGCCCCAGCATTTT	CASSNGQGRQPQHF
once	TRBV4-1	TRBJ2-3	TRBD1	TGCGCCAGCAGCCCGGACAGGGGGTGGACAGATACGCAGTATTTT	CASSPDRGWTDTQYF
NA	TRBV10-3	TRBJ2-1	TRBD2	TGTGCCATCAGTGAGTCCGCGGGAGGGCCTGTTGAGCAGTTCTTC	CAISESAGGPVEQFF
NA	TRBV5-6	TRBJ2-1	TRBD1	TGTGCCAGTGGAATTTACAGGGGCTTCAACTACAATGAGCAGTTCTTC	CASGIYRGFNYNEQFF
few	TRBV28	TRBJ2-1	TRBD2	TGTGCCAGCAACTCCTATAGCGGGAGCTCCTACAATGAGCAGTTCTTC	CASNSYSGSSYNEQFF
NA	TRBV5-1	TRBJ1-1	NA	TGCGCCAGCAGCCCCACTGGGGGGGACACTGAAGCTTTCTTT	CASSPTGGDTEAFF
NA	TRBV27	TRBJ2-2	TRBD1	TGTGCCAGCAGCCTCGACAGGGGAAACACCGGGGAGCTGTTTTTT	CASSLDRGNTGELFF
NA	TRBV7-8	TRBJ1-1	NA	TGTGCCAGCAGCTTAGGGGCCGGTTTAGCTTTCTTT	CASSLGAGLAFF
NA	TRBV4-1	TRBJ2-3	TRBD2	TGCGCCAGCAGCCTCACTAGCGAGACAAGCACAGATACGCAGTATTTT	CASSLTSETSTDTQYF
NA	TRBV21-1	TRBJ2-7	NA	TGTGCCAGCAGCATCCATTACGAGCAGTACTTC	CASSIHYEQYF
NA	TRBV29-1	TRBJ2-5	TRBD1	TGCAGCGTTGCTTTCGGGACAGCACAAGAGACCCAGTACTTC	CSVAFGTAQETQYF
NA	TRBV5-1	TRBJ2-4	TRBD2	TGCGCCAGCAGCTGGGGACTAGCCTCCCTGCCTTTCCTAGCCAAAAACATTCAGTACTTC	CASSWGLASLPFLAKNIQYF
NA	TRBV5-1	TRBJ1-4	NA	TGCGCCAGCAGCTTCGGGATTGGTGAAGAACTGTTTTTT	CASSFGIGEELFF
NA	TRBV27	TRBJ2-6	TRBD1	TGTGCCAGCAGTCCCCTACCTCGGACAGGGAGCTCTGGGGCCAACGTCCTGACTTTC	CASSPLPRTGSSGANVLTF
once	TRBV6-4	TRBJ2-1	TRBD2	TGTGCCAGCAGTGCACTAGCGGGCGCCTACAATGAGCAGTTCTTC	CASSALAGAYNEQFF
NA	TRBV10-1	TRBJ2-2	TRBD2	TGCGCCAGCAGTGAGATCTTAGCGGGAGCAAACACCGGGGAGCTGTTTTTT	CASSEILAGANTGELFF
NA	TRBV6-6	TRBJ1-1	NA	TGTGCCAGCAGTTACCCGGGGGGGGGCGAGGACACTGAAGCTTTCTTT	CASSYPGGGEDTEAFF
NA	TRBV19	TRBJ1-1	NA	TGTGCCAGTAGCCGGCAGGGGCTTAACACTGAAGCTTTCTTT	CASSRQGLNTEAFF
NA	TRBV27	TRBJ2-1	TRBD2	TGTGCCAGCAACGGGGGGAAGTTTTACAATGAGCAGTTCTTC	CASNGGKFYNEQFF
few	TRBV5-1	TRBJ2-7	TRBD1	TGCGCCAGCAGCCCGGGGACAGGGTTCGAGCAGTACTTC	CASSPGTGFEQYF
NA	TRBV11-2	TRBJ2-3	TRBD2	TGTGCCAGCAGCTCGCACGACCTCGGGACTAGCGGAGCCACAGATACGCAGTATTTT	CASSSHDLGTSGATDTQYF